The next 15 T cell receptor beta chains were all read from a single sample in a study of shared clonotypes between healthy human individuals. Some clones are missing from TCRdb's copy, which holds only in-frame ones; the method was immunoSEQ multiplex PCR. The sample lists about 1 million clones; about three quarters were seen once. Sequencing was performed on memory CD4+ T cells sorted from blood. Specified subset: CD45RA-negative fraction. The origin of the receptors is a man aged 18 to 30 in good health.

The genes are TRBV13 and TRBJ2-4, with D tentatively TRBD2 (6 bases). Trimming took 1 base from V and 0 from J, leaving 13 bases between them. Germline loops: CDR1 PRHDT, CDR2 FYEKMQ (reference sequence). This CDR3 has 17 residues. This CDR3 is CASSLEGQGLAKNIQYF. The CDR3, as DNA: TGTGCCAGCAGCTTAGAGGGGCAGGGACTAGCCAAAAACATTCAGTACTTC.

This clone was counted a few times. V is TRBV5-1 and J is TRBJ2-5; D assignment may be TRBD1 or TRBD2 (5 bases each). From germline, CDR1 is SGHRS and CDR2 YFSETQ. V was shortened by 5 bases and J by 0 bases, with 17 bases between the two germline ends. The CDR3 sequence is 16 residues long. CDR3 residues: CASRPTGTQDQETQYF. The CDR3 DNA reads TGCGCCAGCAGGCCGACCGGGACCCAAGACCAAGAGACCCAGTACTTC.

This clone was seen just once. The CDR3 region is CAWRAHRTGRPIGGYTF. The CDR3 bases are TGTGCCTGGAGGGCACATCGGACCGGCAGACCTATTGGGGGCTACACCTTC. The J gene is TRBJ1-2, the V gene TRBV30; D call uncertain. The CDR3 contains 17 residues. Trimming removed 3 bases at V and 8 bases at J, with 28 bases between. Germline V gene data show CDR1 as GTSNPN and CDR2 as SVGIG (reference sequence).

The chain couples TRBV6-4 to TRBJ2-1, with D perhaps being TRBD1 or TRBD2 (6 bases each). The V gene lost 0 bases and the J gene lost 6 bases, with 15 bases spanning the gap. The length of the CDR3 is 16 residues. Germline assignment: CDR1 MRHNA and CDR2 SNTAGT. The CDR3 here is CASSDSAAGGGNEQFF. DNA for the CDR3: TGTGCCAGCAGTGACTCCGCCGCCGGGGGCGGCAATGAGCAGTTCTTC.

The chain recombines TRBV18 with TRBJ1-1, with unresolved D. Trimming shortened V by 4 bases and J by 1 base, and 7 bases separated the two germline ends. The germline CDR1 and CDR2 sequences are KGHSH and LQKENI. This CDR3 contains 13 residues. The CDR3 here is CASSQQRNTEAFF. The CDR3 nucleotides read TGTGCCAGCTCACAGCAAAGGAACACTGAAGCTTTCTTT.

The rearrangement links TRBV7-2 to TRBJ2-1; D remains unclear. Germline loops: CDR1 SGHTA, CDR2 FQGNSA. The CDR3 loop spans 16 amino acids. The V gene lost 2 bases and the J gene lost 4 bases, with 15 bases spanning the gap. The CDR3 nucleotides read TGTGCCAGCAGCTTATTAATCCAAGTCGGGTACAATGAGCAGTTCTTC. As protein: CASSLLIQVGYNEQFF.

The chain combines TRBV4-1 with TRBJ1-4; weak D call: TRBD1 (5 bases). Trimming stripped 0 bases from V and 2 bases from J, with 10 bases between. The CDR3 is 16 residues long. Per the germline V gene, CDR1 is MGHRA and CDR2 is YSYEKL. The CDR3 bases are TGCGCCAGCAGCCAAGACGGACATACGACTAATGAAAAACTGTTTTTT. Translation: CASSQDGHTTNEKLFF.

The chain has TRBV29-1 and TRBJ1-2; TRBD1 agrees at 9 bases. The V gene's germline CDR1 is SQVTM and CDR2 ANQGSEA. V lost 6 bases, J lost 4 bases, and 3 bases stayed unmatched. The CDR3 has 12 residues. The CDR3 coding sequence is TGCAGCGTGGGACAGGGAGTCTATGGCTACACCTTC. It encodes CSVGQGVYGYTF.

The genes are TRBV5-1 and TRBJ2-7; 8 nucleotides match TRBD1. The CDR3 is made up of 15 amino acids. Trimming took 7 bases from V and 1 from J; bases not matched to a gene: 10. CDR1 is SGHRS, CDR2 YFSETQ, per germline. The DNA for the CDR3 is TGCGCCAGCCGCACGGCGGGACAGGCGTCCTACGAGCAGTACTTC. It codes for CASRTAGQASYEQYF.

The chain employs TRBV7-8 and TRBJ1-1, with 7 bases that match TRBD1. The CDR3 runs 16 residues. CDR1 and CDR2 (germline): SGHVS, FQNEAQ. J gave up 1 base and V 1 base, and 6 bases lay outside the gene matches. The CDR3 is CASSLGQGLRNTEAFF. In DNA form, the CDR3 reads TGTGCCAGCAGCTTAGGACAGGGATTACGGAACACTGAAGCTTTCTTT.

V and J are TRBV10-3 and TRBJ2-7, with 7 bases that match TRBD1. The V gene end was trimmed by 9 bases and the J gene end by 3 bases; junction bases not matched to a gene: 14. CDR3 length equals 15 residues. Germline CDR1 is ENHRY and CDR2 is SYGVKD. The CDR3 DNA reads as TGTGCCATTCGGGCGGAAAGGACAGGTAACTACGAGCAGTACTTC. Translated: CAIRAERTGNYEQYF.

J is TRBJ2-7 and V is TRBV6-1; TRBD1 matches at 8 bases. Unmatched junction bases numbered 6, after V lost 11 bases and J lost 0 bases. Germline V gives CDR1 MNHNS, CDR2 SASEGT. The CDR3 is 13 amino acids. CDR3: CASGQAFSYEQYF. The DNA for the CDR3 is TGTGCCTCGGGACAGGCCTTCTCCTACGAGCAGTACTTC.

In the case of this clone: Within the sample, other DNA sequences also encode this same CDR3. CDR3 nucleotides: TGTGCCTGGAGCCTAGGGGGCGGGTCCACAGATACGCAGTATTTT. It yields the protein CAWSLGGGSTDTQYF. This sequence joins TRBV30 and TRBJ2-3; 7 bases fit TRBD1. After removal of 3 bases from V and 2 bases from J, the junction contained 8 bases not matched to a gene. Germline loops: CDR1 GTSNPN, CDR2 SVGIG (reference sequence). CDR3 length equals 15 residues.

J is TRBJ2-5 and V is TRBV2; D perhaps matches TRBD2 (6 bases). The CDR3 extends over 14 amino acids. V was trimmed by 10 bases and J by 3 bases, leaving 18 bases between them. In germline, CDR1 is SNHLY, CDR2 FYNNEI. The CDR3 DNA reads as TGTGCCACCCAATTTACCGGGAGAAAAGAGACCCAGTACTTC. Its protein is CATQFTGRKETQYF.

The V gene is TRBV19, the J gene TRBJ1-5; the D gene is possibly TRBD1 (5 bases). The V end was cut by 3 bases, the J end by 3 bases, with 15 bases between. CDR1 is LNHDA and CDR2 is SQIVND in the germline V gene (reference sequence). This CDR3 comprises 16 residues. CDR3 region: CASSMLGGSSNQPQHF. The CDR3 region has the DNA TGTGCCAGTAGTATGTTGGGGGGGAGTTCCAATCAGCCCCAGCATTTT.